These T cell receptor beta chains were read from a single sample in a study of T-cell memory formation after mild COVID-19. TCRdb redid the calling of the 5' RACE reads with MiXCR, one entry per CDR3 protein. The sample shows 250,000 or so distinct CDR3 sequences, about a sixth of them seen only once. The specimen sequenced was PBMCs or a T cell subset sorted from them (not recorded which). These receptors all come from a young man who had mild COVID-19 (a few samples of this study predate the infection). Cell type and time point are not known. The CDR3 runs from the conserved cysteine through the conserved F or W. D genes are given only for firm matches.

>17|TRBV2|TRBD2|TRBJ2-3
CASSEAGTSGGTDTQYF
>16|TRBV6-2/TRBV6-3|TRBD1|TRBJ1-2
CASSTYRGAGRSGYTF
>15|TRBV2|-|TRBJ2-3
CASSESNVPTDTQYF
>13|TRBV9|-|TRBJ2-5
CASSVTGVETQYF
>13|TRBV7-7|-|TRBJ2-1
CASFTLAFNEQFF
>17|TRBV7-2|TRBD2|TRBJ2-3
CASSLSTSGVLRDTQYF
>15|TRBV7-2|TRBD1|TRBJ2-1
CASSFGDREGNEQFF
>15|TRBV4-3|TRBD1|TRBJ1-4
CASSRVQGADEKLFF
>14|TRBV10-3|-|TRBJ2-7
CAISVAGSFYEQYF
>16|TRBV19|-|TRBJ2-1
CATNPRGVYSYNEQFF
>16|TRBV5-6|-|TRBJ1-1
CASTGSIHKLNTEAFF
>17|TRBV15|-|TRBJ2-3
CATSRGGNGGLTDTQYF
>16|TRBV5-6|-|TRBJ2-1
CASSDPAGSAIYEQFF
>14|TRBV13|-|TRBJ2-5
CASSYGRLQETQYF
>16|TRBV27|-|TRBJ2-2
CASSFFQGGIPGELFF
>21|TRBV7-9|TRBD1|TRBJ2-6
CASSPGGTGGWTSSGANVLTF
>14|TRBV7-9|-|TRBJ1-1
CASSFREGGTEAFF
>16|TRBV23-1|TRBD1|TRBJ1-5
CASSQSDREPDQPQHF
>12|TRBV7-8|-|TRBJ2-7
CASTLRGYEQYF
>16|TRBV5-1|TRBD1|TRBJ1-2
CASSSNWQGAPDGYTF
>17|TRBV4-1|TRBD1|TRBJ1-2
CASSQEARQGDRAGYTF
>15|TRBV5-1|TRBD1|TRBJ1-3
CASSLAGTDGNTIYF
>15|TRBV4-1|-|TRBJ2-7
CASSQDAGAAYEQYF